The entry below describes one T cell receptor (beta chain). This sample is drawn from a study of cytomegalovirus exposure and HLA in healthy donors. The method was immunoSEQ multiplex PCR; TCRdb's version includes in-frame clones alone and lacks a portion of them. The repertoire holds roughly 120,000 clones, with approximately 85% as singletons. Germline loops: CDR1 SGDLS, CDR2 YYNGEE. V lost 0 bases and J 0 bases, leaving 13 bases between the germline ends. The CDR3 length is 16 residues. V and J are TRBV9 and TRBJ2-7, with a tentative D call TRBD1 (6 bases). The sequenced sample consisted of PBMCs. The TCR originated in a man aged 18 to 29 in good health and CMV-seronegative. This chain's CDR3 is CASSVGGLAASYEQYF. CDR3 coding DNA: TGTGCCAGCAGCGTAGGGGGGCTAGCAGCCTCCTACGAGCAGTACTTC.